What follows is one T cell receptor (beta chain) and its context. No antigen is known for it. The entry originates in a study of T cell responses to AZD1222 COVID-19 vaccine. Whole-study results and caveats: The reported proportion of spike-specific TCRs targeting unmutated variant regions was nearly half. Females made up more of the donors, who were largely white British, and clonal diversity may have come out too low.

Libraries were prepared by immunoSEQ multiplex PCR; TCRdb keeps only in-frame clonotypes and omits some of them. In the table there are around 100,000 clones, 90% of which are singletons. Trimming pared 3 bases from V and 0 bases from J, leaving 15 bases between. CDR1 is MNHNS, CDR2 SASEGT, per germline. The CDR3 has 16 amino acids. The chain combines TRBV6-1 with TRBJ2-7, with D maybe TRBD2 (5 bases). The material sequenced was peripheral blood, taken on day 0 of AZD1222 vaccination. This TCR derives from an adult in good health. CDR3 coding DNA: TGTGCCAGCAGTGACGACCTCACTAGGAGCTCCTACGAGCAGTACTTC. Residues: CASSDDLTRSSYEQYF.